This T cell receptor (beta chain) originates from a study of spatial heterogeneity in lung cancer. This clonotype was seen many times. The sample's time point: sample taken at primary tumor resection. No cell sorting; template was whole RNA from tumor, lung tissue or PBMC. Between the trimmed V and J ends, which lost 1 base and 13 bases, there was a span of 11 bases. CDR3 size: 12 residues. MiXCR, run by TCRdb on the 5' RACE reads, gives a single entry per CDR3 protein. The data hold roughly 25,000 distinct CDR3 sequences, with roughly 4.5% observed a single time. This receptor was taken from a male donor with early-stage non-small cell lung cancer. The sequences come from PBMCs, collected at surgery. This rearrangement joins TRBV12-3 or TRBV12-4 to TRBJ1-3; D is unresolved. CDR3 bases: TGTGCCAGCAGTTTAGGTGTTCAGAAAATATATTTT. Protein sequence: CASSLGVQKIYF.